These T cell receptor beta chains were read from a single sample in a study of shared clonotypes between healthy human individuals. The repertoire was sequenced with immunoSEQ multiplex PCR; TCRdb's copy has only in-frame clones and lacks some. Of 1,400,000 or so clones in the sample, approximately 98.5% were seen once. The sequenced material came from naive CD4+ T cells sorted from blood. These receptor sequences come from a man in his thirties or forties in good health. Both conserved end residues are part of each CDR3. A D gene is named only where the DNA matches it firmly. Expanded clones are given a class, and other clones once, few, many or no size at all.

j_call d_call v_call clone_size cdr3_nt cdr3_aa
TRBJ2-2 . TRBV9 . TGTGCCAGCAGCGTAGATGCGGGTCATGGCGGGGAGCTGTTTTTT CASSVDAGHGGELFF
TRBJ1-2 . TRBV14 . TGTGCCAGCAGCCAAGCCCGTGGCTCCCTTCTTTATGGCTACACCTTC CASSQARGSLLYGYTF
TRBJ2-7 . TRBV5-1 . TGCGCCAGCAGCTTGGTCGGCCCTTACGAGCAGTACTTC CASSLVGPYEQYF
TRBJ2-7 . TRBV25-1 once TGTGCCAGCAGTTTGGGCTACGAGCAGTACTTC CASSLGYEQYF
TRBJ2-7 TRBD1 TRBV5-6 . TGTGCCAGCAGCGAAGGAGGGACAGGGACCTACGAGCAGTACTTC CASSEGGTGTYEQYF
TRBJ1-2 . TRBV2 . TGTGCCAGCAGGACGGACCGACAGTATGGCTACACCTTC CASRTDRQYGYTF
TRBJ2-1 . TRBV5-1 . TGCGCCAGCAGCTTGGTGGGCGGAGGAAGCTCCTACAATGAGCAGTTCTTC CASSLVGGGSSYNEQFF
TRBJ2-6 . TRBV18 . TGTGCCAGCTCGACGAAAACGGTTTCTGGGGCCAACGTCCTGACTTTC CASSTKTVSGANVLTF
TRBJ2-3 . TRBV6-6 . TGTGCCAGCCGCCTGTTCGGAGATACGCAGTATTTT CASRLFGDTQYF
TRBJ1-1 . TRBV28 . TGTGCCAGCAGCCACGAACAGGCGGAAGCTTTCTTT CASSHEQAEAFF
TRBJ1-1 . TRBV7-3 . TGTGCCAGCAGCTTGACAGCGAACACTGAAGCTTTCTTT CASSLTANTEAFF
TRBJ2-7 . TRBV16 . TGTGCCAGCAGCCAACAGCTGACCTCTCTTGAGCAGTACTTC CASSQQLTSLEQYF
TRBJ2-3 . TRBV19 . TGTGCCGTGGGAGGCCCAGATACGCAGTATTTT CAVGGPDTQYF
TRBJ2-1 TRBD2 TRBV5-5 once TGTGCCAGCAGCTTCACAGGACTAGCGTCCTACAATGAGCAGTTCTTC CASSFTGLASYNEQFF
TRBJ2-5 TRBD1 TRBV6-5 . TGTGCCAGCAGTTCAACCAGGGGGAAGGAGACCCAGTACTTC CASSSTRGKETQYF
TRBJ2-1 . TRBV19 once TGTGCCAGTAGTATAGTTCCCCCGGGGGCCAGCTACAATGAGCAGTTCTTC CASSIVPPGASYNEQFF
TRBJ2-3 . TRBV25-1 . TGTGCCAGCAGACTCGAAACAGATACGCAGTATTTT CASRLETDTQYF
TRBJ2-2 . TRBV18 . TGTGCCAGCTCACCACCGAACACCGGGGAGCTGTTTTTT CASSPPNTGELFF
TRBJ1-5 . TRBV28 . TGTGCCAGCAGTTCACCACCGCCCAGCAATCAGCCCCAGCATTTT CASSSPPPSNQPQHF
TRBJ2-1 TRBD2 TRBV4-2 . TGTGCCAGCAGCCAAGATCCCCCCGGGAGGGCCACCTACAATGAGCAGTTCTTC CASSQDPPGRATYNEQFF
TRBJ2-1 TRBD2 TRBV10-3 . TGTGCCATCAGTGGAAGATTAGCGGGAGCCGCCGACAATGAGCAGTTCTTC CAISGRLAGAADNEQFF
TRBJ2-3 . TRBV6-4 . TGTGCCAGCAGTGAAGATTTCGTTAGCACAGATACGCAGTATTTT CASSEDFVSTDTQYF
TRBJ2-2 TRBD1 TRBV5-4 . TGTGCCAGCAGCTTCGCGGACAGGACTGGGGTCGGGGAGCTGTTTTTT CASSFADRTGVGELFF
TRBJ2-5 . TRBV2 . TGTGCCAGTATTTCTGGGCGGGAAGAGACCCAGTACTTC CASISGREETQYF
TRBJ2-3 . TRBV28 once TGTGCCAGCAGTTCGGATAATACAGATACGCAGTATTTT CASSSDNTDTQYF
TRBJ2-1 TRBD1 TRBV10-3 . TGTGCCATCAGTGAGGGACAGGGGGTGTATGAGCAGTTCTTC CAISEGQGVYEQFF
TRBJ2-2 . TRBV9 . TGTGCCAGCAGCGTAGTCACAGGGACCGGGGAGCTGTTTTTT CASSVVTGTGELFF
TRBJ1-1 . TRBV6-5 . TGTGCCAGCAGATTCAGGGCCGCGGACACTGAAGCTTTCTTT CASRFRAADTEAFF
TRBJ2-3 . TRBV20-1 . TGCAGTGCAGGGATAGAAGATACGCAGTATTTT CSAGIEDTQYF
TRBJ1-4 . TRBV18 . TGTGCCAGCTCCCTGGGGGTTAGCGAAAAACTGTTTTTT CASSLGVSEKLFF
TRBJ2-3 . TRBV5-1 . TGCGCCAGCAGACTCGGGAGCACAGATACGCAGTATTTT CASRLGSTDTQYF
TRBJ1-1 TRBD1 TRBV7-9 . TGTGCCAGCAGCTTACAGGGGGCGGGAACTGAAGCTTTCTTT CASSLQGAGTEAFF
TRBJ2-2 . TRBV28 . TGTGCCACCGGACTTTTGGGACCCGGGGAGCTGTTTTTT CATGLLGPGELFF
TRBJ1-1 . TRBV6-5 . TGTGCCAGCAGTTACTCCGGAGTGAACACTGAAGCTTTCTTT CASSYSGVNTEAFF
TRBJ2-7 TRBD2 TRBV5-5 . TGTGCCAGCAGCGTCGCGGGAGGGCCCTACGAGCAGTACTTC CASSVAGGPYEQYF
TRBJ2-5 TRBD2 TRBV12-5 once TGTGCTAGTGGTTTGGTTCATACGGCGGGAGGGTTAGAGACCCAGTACTTC CASGLVHTAGGLETQYF
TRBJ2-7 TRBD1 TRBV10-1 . TGCGCCAGCAGTGGCCCGGGACAGGGGCGTTACTACGAGCAGTACTTC CASSGPGQGRYYEQYF
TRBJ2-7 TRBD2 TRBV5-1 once TGCGCCAGCAGCTTGTTCCCTCCGGGACTAGGGACTTACTCCTACGAGCAGTACTTC CASSLFPPGLGTYSYEQYF
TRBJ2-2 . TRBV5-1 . TGCGCCAGCAGCCCCTCTGAGACCGGGGAGCTGTTTTTT CASSPSETGELFF
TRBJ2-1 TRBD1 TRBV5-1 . TGCGCCAGCAGCTGGTCTCCGGGACAGATATCCTACAATGAGCAGTTCTTC CASSWSPGQISYNEQFF
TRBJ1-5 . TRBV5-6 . TGTGCCAGCAGTTTGTGGGGGGACAATCAGCCCCAGCATTTT CASSLWGDNQPQHF
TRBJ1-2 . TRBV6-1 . TGTGCCAGCAGTGAATTTGGACCCATAGGAGGGGGCTACACCTTC CASSEFGPIGGGYTF
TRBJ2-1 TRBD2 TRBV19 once TGTGCCAGTAGTGCAGACCCCACTAGCGGGAGGAAAGGATATGGCAATGAGCAGTTCTTC CASSADPTSGRKGYGNEQFF
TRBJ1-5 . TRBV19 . TGTGCCAGTAGTATAGGTTTGTTGGGTCAGCCCCAGCATTTT CASSIGLLGQPQHF
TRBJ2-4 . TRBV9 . TGTGCCAGACGACCGGAGCAGAAAAACATTCAGTACTTC CARRPEQKNIQYF
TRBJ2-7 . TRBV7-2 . TGTGCCAGCAGCCCTCGCCTAAGCGGGCCCTACGAGCAGTACTTC CASSPRLSGPYEQYF
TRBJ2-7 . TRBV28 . TGTGCCAGCAGTTCCCTAGGGGGGGTCCCGGTTCAGTCCTACGAGCAGTACTTC CASSSLGGVPVQSYEQYF
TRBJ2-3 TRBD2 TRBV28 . TGTGCCAGCAGTGAAATAGCGGGACGGGGCTATACGCAGTATTTT CASSEIAGRGYTQYF
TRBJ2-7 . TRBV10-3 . TGTGCCATCAGCTCAGGATACTCCTACGAGCAGTACTTC CAISSGYSYEQYF